Below are 13 T cell receptor beta chains sequenced from a single sample in a study of T cell repertoires in cytomegalovirus infection. TCRdb fed the reads into MiXCR, producing one record per CDR3 protein. The data hold 700,000 to 850,000 distinct CDR3 sequences, with about 31% observed a single time. These receptors are not linked to any known antigen. The material sequenced was cultured CD8+ T cells from PBMCs, taken from culture after CMV antigen stimulation. The source is a human donor in good health (CMV status not recorded). Some clones in this sample may be carry-over from other donors' samples.

This clonotype was counted many times. J is TRBJ1-1 and V is TRBV7-6, with TRBD1 matching 9 bases. Trimming took 1 base from V and 7 from J; bases not matched to a gene: 10. Germline CDR1 is SGHVS and CDR2 is FNYEAQ. The CDR3 sequence is 16 residues long. In nucleotides, the CDR3 is TGTGCCAGCAGCTTAGTTCGGACAGGGGATCAGGGTGAAGCTTTCTTT. Its translation is CASSLVRTGDQGEAFF.

V usage is TRBV12-3 or TRBV12-4 and J usage is TRBJ2-4; 9 positions match TRBD1. Trimming took 5 bases from V and 4 from J; bases not matched to a gene: 6. CDR3 length: 15 amino acids. The CDR3 protein is CASSLRDREKNIQYF. The CDR3 nucleotides read TGTGCCAGCAGTCTCCGGGACAGGGAAAAAAACATTCAGTACTTC.

This sequence joins TRBV7-9 and TRBJ2-7; D is ambiguous. In germline, CDR1 is SEHNR, CDR2 FQNEAQ (reference sequence). V was trimmed by 6 bases and J by 6 bases, leaving 12 bases between them. This CDR3 is built from 12 residues. The CDR3 DNA reads TGTGCCAGCAGTCTCGACCCGGTCGAGCAGTACGTC. It encodes CASSLDPVEQYV.

The CDR3 DNA follows: TGTGCCAGCAGCTTGGTGGGGACAGCGGCCTACGAGCAGTACGTC. Residues: CASSLVGTAAYEQYV. V is TRBV5-5 and J is TRBJ2-7; 7 bases map to TRBD1. J lost 2 bases, V lost 0 bases, and 5 bases had no gene match. There are 15 residues in the CDR3. Germline CDR1 is SGHKS and CDR2 is YYEKEE (reference sequence).

This chain joins TRBV7-4 and TRBJ2-7; D may be TRBD2 (5 bases). Trimming pared 1 base from V and 1 base from J, leaving 8 bases between. CDR3 size: 14 residues. In germline, CDR1 is SGHVT, CDR2 SQSDAQ. This chain's CDR3 is CASSLERRSYEQYV. The DNA for the CDR3 is TGTGCCAGCAGCTTAGAGCGGCGTTCCTACGAGCAGTACGTC.

This clonotype appeared a few times. The CDR3 reads CASSLFSGGGNSPLHF. The CDR3 DNA is TGTGCCAGCAGTTTATTTTCGGGGGGCGGAAATTCACCCCTCCACTTT. The chain recombines TRBV28 with TRBJ1-6; tentatively, D is TRBD1 (6 bases). This CDR3 is built from 16 residues. Germline loops: CDR1 MDHEN, CDR2 SYDVKM. Trimming removed 1 base from V and 7 bases from J, with 14 bases in between.

The chain is built from TRBV7-8 and TRBJ2-5, with 10 bases that match TRBD1. The CDR3 extends over 16 amino acids. With V trimmed by 4 bases and J by 0 bases, 5 bases remained unmatched. The germline CDR1 and CDR2 sequences are SGHVS and FQNEAQ. The CDR3 nucleotides read TGTGCCAGCAGCTCCAAGGACAGGGGGTACCAAGAGACCCAGTACTTC. This codes for CASSSKDRGYQETQYF.

This clonotype has just a few counts. The gene calls are TRBV20-1 and TRBJ1-5, with 8 bases matching TRBD1. CDR1 and CDR2 from the germline V gene are DFQATT and SNEGSKA (reference sequence). The CDR3 totals 16 residues. With V trimmed by 0 bases and J by 5 bases, 9 bases remained unmatched. The CDR3 sequence is CSARDRTGLVDQPQHF. The DNA for the CDR3 is TGCAGTGCTAGAGACCGGACAGGGCTAGTCGATCAGCCCCAGCATTTT.

This rearrangement joins TRBV5-5 to TRBJ2-3, with D possibly matching TRBD2 (5 bases). CDR3 size: 19 residues. The germline gives CDR1 SGHKS, CDR2 YYEKEE (reference sequence). Trimming stripped 1 base from V and 0 bases from J, with 21 bases between. In DNA form, the CDR3 reads TGTGCCAGCAGCTTGAGTATTCTAGCACGATCGCCTAGCACAGATACGCAGTATTTT. Residues: CASSLSILARSPSTDTQYF.

In this sample, this clonotype turned up a few times. The rearrangement links TRBV6-5 to TRBJ2-7; 7 bases fit TRBD1. The germline gives CDR1 MNHEY, CDR2 SVGAGI. V shed 6 bases and J 3 bases; nucleotides not matched to a gene: 11. This CDR3 spans 15 amino acids. CDR3 sequence (DNA): TGTGCCAGCAGCCCAGCAACGACAGGGAACTACGAGCAGTACTTC. Its translation: CASSPATTGNYEQYF.

V is TRBV28 and J is TRBJ2-3, with 8 bases that match TRBD2. CDR3 length equals 20 residues. CDR1 MDHEN and CDR2 SYDVKM come from the germline V gene. V lost 1 base, J lost 4 bases, and 19 bases stayed unmatched. The CDR3 loop is CASSLLIRASGRRDADTQYF. CDR3 coding DNA: TGTGCCAGCAGTTTATTAATTCGGGCTAGCGGGCGGAGAGACGCAGATACGCAGTATTTT.

This clonotype was seen at least ten times. The chain has TRBV7-2 and TRBJ1-5; the D is unclear. Germline V gene lookup returns CDR1 SGHTA and CDR2 FQGNSA. The CDR3 length is 15 residues. Deletions cut 4 bases from V and 0 bases from J, with 10 bases between. The CDR3 region has the DNA TGTGCCAGCAGCTGGAACAGATTTAGCAATCAGCCCCAGCATTTT. It codes for CASSWNRFSNQPQHF.

The chain joins TRBV12-3 or TRBV12-4 to TRBJ2-5; TRBD2 might be the D (5 bases). The CDR3 is made up of 17 amino acids. Trimming took off 6 bases at V and 4 bases at J, with 24 bases between the two ends. The CDR3 region is CASSTSPPGVTTETQYF. CDR3 DNA sequence: TGTGCCAGCAGCACCTCACCCCCCGGGGTCACTACAGAGACCCAGTACTTC.